The 11 T cell receptor beta chains below were found in one sample sequenced in a study of cytomegalovirus exposure and HLA in healthy donors. The PCR had 60 Vbeta and 13 Jbeta primers. Only in-frame clones appear in the TCRdb table, and some are missing; sequencing was by immunoSEQ multiplex PCR. The repertoire has some 200,000 clones, over 75% of them found once; the top ten carry 2.9%. Sequenced input: PBMCs. These TCRs come from a woman in her 30s in good health and CMV-seronegative.

The chain combines TRBV25-1 with TRBJ2-5; possible D gene TRBD1, 5 bases. The CDR3 runs to 18 residues. Germline loops: CDR1 MGHDK, CDR2 SYGVNS. Deletions cut 4 bases from V and 1 base from J, with 22 bases between. The CDR3 is CASSASFLGEWVQETQYF. CDR3 nucleotides: TGTGCCAGCAGTGCGTCGTTTTTAGGGGAATGGGTCCAAGAGACCCAGTACTTC.

The gene calls are TRBV7-6 and TRBJ2-7; perhaps TRBD1 as D (5 bases). This CDR3 comprises 13 residues. Trimming shortened V by 5 bases and J by 4 bases, and 12 bases separated the two germline ends. In germline, CDR1 is SGHVS, CDR2 FNYEAQ. The CDR3 reads CASSERRGYEQYF. The CDR3 DNA is TGTGCCAGCAGCGAAAGAAGGGGATACGAGCAGTACTTC.

The chain joins TRBV27 to TRBJ1-3, with 7 bases that match TRBD1. CDR3 size: 16 residues. V shed 5 bases, J shed 2 bases, and the junction held 9 bases outside the gene matches. Germline CDR1 is MNHEY and CDR2 is SMNVEV (reference sequence). CDR3 sequence: CASSRLGTAAGNTIYF. CDR3 coding DNA: TGTGCCAGCAGTAGACTCGGGACAGCGGCTGGAAACACCATATATTTT.

The V and J genes are TRBV18 and TRBJ2-7, with a possible D match to TRBD2 (5 bases). Trimming took off 1 base at V and 0 bases at J, with 7 bases between the two ends. Germline V gene data show CDR1 as KGHSH and CDR2 as LQKENI. The CDR3 is 14 residues long. The CDR3 coding sequence is TGTGCCAGCTCACCACATCGGGGCTCCTACGAGCAGTACTTC. Translating it yields CASSPHRGSYEQYF.

J is TRBJ2-3 and V is TRBV7-2; TRBD2 agrees at 9 bases. V trimming: 1 base; J trimming: 4 bases; junction bases outside the gene matches: 3. This CDR3 has 15 amino acids. Per germline, CDR1 SGHTA and CDR2 FQGNSA. CDR3: CASSLVSGRADTQYF. For the CDR3, the DNA is TGTGCCAGCAGCTTAGTTAGCGGGAGAGCAGATACGCAGTATTTT.

V is TRBV9 and J is TRBJ2-2, with 7 bases lining up with TRBD1. Germline values: CDR1 SGDLS, CDR2 YYNGEE. V lost 3 bases and J lost 8; bases outside the gene matches: 10. The CDR3 is made up of 15 amino acids. This CDR3 reads CASSALDRGRGELFF. The CDR3 DNA is TGTGCCAGCAGCGCCCTTGATAGGGGGCGTGGGGAGCTGTTTTTT.

This clone came up a few times. The CDR3 loop reads CSVRRAGNTIYF. In DNA form, the CDR3 reads TGCAGCGTTCGGAGGGCTGGAAACACCATATATTTT. The rearrangement links TRBV29-1 to TRBJ1-3; no definite D call. The CDR3 consists of 12 residues. Germline CDR1 is SQVTM and CDR2 is ANQGSEA. Between the trimmed V and J ends, which lost 5 bases and 2 bases, there was a span of 7 bases.

The chain is built from TRBV7-8 and TRBJ1-1; 11 bases are shared with TRBD1. CDR1 SGHVS and CDR2 FQNEAQ come from the germline V gene. V lost 0 bases and J lost 8; bases outside the gene matches: 5. The CDR3 has 15 amino acids. Here the CDR3 reads CASSLARGQGGEAFF. The CDR3 DNA sequence: TGTGCCAGCAGCTTAGCGCGGGGACAGGGGGGCGAAGCTTTCTTT.

This chain links TRBV6-5 with TRBJ2-7, with D uncertain. Germline CDR1 and CDR2: MNHEY and SVGAGI. V lost 6 bases and J 2 bases, leaving 17 bases between the germline ends. The CDR3 length is 15 residues. Written as DNA, the CDR3 is TGTGCCAGCAGCCGCTCGTTCGTGACACCCTACGAGCAGTACTTC. It codes for CASSRSFVTPYEQYF.

This rearrangement joins TRBV6-1 to TRBJ2-5, with a tentative D call TRBD1 (6 bases). The CDR3 consists of 14 residues. Per germline, CDR1 MNHNS and CDR2 SASEGT. V gave up 2 bases and J gave up 5 bases, with 12 bases separating them. Here the CDR3 reads CASSEHRAGETQYF. CDR3 coding DNA: TGTGCCAGCAGTGAACACAGGGCAGGGGAGACCCAGTACTTC.

V is TRBV27 and J is TRBJ2-7; 10 nucleotides match TRBD1. V shed 5 bases, J shed 5 bases, and the junction held 6 bases outside the gene matches. The CDR3 has 14 amino acids. CDR1 and CDR2 (germline): MNHEY, SMNVEV (reference sequence). The chain's CDR3 is CASSKGQGFHEQYF. CDR3 bases: TGTGCCAGCAGTAAGGGACAGGGGTTCCACGAGCAGTACTTC.